This T cell receptor (beta chain) was identified during a study of blood T cell repertoires in COVID-19. Germline values: CDR1 MNHEY, CDR2 SVGAGI. CDR3 length equals 13 residues. Deletions cut 10 bases from V and 5 bases from J, with 17 bases between. This table comes from immunoSEQ multiplex PCR, and its TCRdb copy is limited to in-frame clones, with some not included. Among fewer than 200,000 clones, about 89% were seen once, and the ten largest hold around 2.6%. This clonotype was sampled from a man between 40 and 49 years old with active or convalescent COVID-19. The rearrangement links TRBV6-5 to TRBJ2-5; tentative D call: TRBD2 (7 bases). The sample was peripheral blood. CDR3 sequence: CATLGGGYETQYF. The CDR3 region has the DNA TGTGCCACCTTAGGGGGGGGCTATGAGACCCAGTACTTC.